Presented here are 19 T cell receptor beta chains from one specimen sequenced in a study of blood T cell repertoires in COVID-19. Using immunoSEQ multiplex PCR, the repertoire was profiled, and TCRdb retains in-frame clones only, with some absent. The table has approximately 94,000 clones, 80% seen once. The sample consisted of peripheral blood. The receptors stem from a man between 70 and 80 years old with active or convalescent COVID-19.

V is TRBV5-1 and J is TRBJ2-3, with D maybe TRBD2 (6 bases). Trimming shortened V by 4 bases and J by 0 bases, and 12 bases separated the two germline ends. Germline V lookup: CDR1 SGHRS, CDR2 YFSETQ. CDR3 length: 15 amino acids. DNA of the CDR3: TGCGCCAGCAGCGGCGGGACGCCGAGCACAGATACGCAGTATTTT. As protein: CASSGGTPSTDTQYF.

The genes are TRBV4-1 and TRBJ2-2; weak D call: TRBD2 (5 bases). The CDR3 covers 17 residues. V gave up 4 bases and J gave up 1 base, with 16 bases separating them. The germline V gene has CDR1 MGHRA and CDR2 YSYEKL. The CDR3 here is CASSLERGLGNTGELFF. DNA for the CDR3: TGCGCCAGCAGCCTCGAGCGCGGACTGGGGAACACCGGGGAGCTGTTTTTT.

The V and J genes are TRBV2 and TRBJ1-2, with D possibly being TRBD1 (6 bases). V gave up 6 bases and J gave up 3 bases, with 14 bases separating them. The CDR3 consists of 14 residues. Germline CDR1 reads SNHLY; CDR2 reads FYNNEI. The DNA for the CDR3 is TGTGCCAGCAGGGACCCAGGGGAATACTATGGCTACACCTTC. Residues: CASRDPGEYYGYTF.

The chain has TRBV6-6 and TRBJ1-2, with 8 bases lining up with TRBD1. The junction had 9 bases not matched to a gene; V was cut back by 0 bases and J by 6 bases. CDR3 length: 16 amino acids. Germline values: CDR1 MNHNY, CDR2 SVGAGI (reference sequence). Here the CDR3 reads CASSYSRSSGGNGYTF. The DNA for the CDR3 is TGTGCCAGCAGTTACTCGAGATCTTCAGGGGGCAATGGCTACACCTTC.

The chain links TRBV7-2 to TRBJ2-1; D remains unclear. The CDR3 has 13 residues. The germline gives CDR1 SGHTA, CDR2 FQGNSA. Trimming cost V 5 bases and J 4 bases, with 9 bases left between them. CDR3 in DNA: TGTGCCAGCAGCCGCCTTCAGTACAATGAGCAGTTCTTC. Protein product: CASSRLQYNEQFF. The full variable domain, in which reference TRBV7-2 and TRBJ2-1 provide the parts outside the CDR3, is GAGVSQSPSNKVTEKGKDVELRCDPISGHTALYWYRQSLGQGLEFLIYFQGNSAPDKSGLPSDRFSAERTGGSVSTLTIQRTQQEDSAVYLCASSRLQYNEQFFGPGTRLTVL.

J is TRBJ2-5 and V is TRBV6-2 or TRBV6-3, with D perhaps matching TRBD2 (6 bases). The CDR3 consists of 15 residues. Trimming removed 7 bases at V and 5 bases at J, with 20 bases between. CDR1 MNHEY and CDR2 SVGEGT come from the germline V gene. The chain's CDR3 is CASTPGGIGFETQYF. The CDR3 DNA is TGTGCCAGCACCCCGGGCGGGATCGGCTTCGAGACCCAGTACTTC.

Here the CDR3 reads CASSPGLGVNEQFF. The CDR3 nucleotides read TGTGCCAGCAGTCCGGGACTAGGAGTGAATGAGCAGTTCTTC. J is TRBJ2-1 and V is TRBV27; 8 positions agree with TRBD2. This CDR3 has 14 residues. Germline CDR1 is MNHEY and CDR2 is SMNVEV (reference sequence). V shed 5 bases and J 7 bases; nucleotides not matched to a gene: 7.

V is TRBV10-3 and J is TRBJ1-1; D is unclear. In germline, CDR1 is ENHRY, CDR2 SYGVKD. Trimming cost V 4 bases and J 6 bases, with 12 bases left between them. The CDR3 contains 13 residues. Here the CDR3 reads CAISGAGEPEAFF. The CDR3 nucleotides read TGTGCCATCAGTGGGGCCGGTGAGCCTGAAGCTTTCTTT.

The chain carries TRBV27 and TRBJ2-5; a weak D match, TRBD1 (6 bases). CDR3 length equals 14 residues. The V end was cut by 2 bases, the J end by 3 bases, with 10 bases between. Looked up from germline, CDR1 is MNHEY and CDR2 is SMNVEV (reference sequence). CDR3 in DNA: TGTGCCAGCAGTTTAGGAGGACAGAAAGAGACCCAGTACTTC. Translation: CASSLGGQKETQYF.

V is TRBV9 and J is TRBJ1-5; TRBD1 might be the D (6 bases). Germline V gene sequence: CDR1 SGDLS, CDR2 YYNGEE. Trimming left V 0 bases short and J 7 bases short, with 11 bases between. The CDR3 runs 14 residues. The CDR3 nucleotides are TGTGCCAGCAGCGTAGGACAGGTGGGACAGCCCCAGCATTTT. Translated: CASSVGQVGQPQHF. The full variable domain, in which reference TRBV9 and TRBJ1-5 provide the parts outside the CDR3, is DSGVTQTPKHLITATGQRVTLRCSPRSGDLSVYWYQQSLDQGLQFLIQYYNGEERAKGNILERFSAQQFPDLHSELNLSSLELGDSALYFCASSVGQVGQPQHFGDGTRLSIL.

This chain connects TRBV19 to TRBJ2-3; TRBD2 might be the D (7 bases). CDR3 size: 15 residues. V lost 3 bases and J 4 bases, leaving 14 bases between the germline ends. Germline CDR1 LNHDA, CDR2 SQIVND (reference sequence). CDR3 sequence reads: CASSITGGRADTQYF. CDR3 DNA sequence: TGTGCCAGTAGTATCACGGGGGGCAGGGCAGATACGCAGTATTTT.

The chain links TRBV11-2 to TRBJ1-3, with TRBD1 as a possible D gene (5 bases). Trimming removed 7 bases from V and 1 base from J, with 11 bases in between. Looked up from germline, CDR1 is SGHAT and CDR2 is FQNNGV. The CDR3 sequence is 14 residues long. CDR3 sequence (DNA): TGTGCCAGCACTAGGTCAGGGTCTGGAAACACCATATATTTT. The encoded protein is CASTRSGSGNTIYF.

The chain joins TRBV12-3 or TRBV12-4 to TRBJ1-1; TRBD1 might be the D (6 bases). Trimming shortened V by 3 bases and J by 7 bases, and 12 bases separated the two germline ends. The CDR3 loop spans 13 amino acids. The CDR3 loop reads CASSFGQGNEAFF. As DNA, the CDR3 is TGTGCCAGCAGTTTTGGTCAGGGGAATGAAGCTTTCTTT.

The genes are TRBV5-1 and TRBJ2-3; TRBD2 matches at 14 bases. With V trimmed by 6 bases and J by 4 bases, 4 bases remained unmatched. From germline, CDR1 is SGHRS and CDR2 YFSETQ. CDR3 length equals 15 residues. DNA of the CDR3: TGCGCCAGCAACGGACTAGCGGGAGGCTCAGATACGCAGTATTTT. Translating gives CASNGLAGGSDTQYF.

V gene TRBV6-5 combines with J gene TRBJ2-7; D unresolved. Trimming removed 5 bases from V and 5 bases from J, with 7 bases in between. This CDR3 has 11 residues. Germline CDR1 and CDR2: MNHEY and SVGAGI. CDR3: CASSQLDEQYF. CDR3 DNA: TGTGCCAGCAGTCAACTCGACGAGCAGTACTTC.

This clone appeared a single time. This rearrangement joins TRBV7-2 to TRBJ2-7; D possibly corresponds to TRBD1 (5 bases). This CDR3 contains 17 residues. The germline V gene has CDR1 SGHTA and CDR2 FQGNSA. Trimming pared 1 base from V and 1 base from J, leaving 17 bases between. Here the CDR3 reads CASSLVLSGIGSYEQYF. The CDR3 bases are TGTGCCAGCAGCTTAGTGCTTTCAGGGATAGGGTCCTACGAGCAGTACTTC.

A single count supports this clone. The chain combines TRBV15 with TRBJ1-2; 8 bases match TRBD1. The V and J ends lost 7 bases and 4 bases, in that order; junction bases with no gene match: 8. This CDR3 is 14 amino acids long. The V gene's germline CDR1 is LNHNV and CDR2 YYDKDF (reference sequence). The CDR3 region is CATTELDRGYGYTF. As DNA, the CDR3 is TGTGCCACCACCGAGCTCGACAGGGGCTATGGCTACACCTTC.

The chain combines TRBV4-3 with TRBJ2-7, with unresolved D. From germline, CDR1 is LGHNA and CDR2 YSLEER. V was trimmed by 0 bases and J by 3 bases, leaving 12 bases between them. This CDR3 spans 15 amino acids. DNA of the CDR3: TGCGCCAGCAGCCAAGATCGGCCGGGTTACTACGAGCAGTACTTC. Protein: CASSQDRPGYYEQYF.

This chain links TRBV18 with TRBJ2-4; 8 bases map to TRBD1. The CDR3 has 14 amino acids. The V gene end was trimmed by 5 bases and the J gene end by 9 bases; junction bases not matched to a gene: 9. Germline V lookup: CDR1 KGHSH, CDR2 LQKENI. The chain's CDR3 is CASSESTGAGIQYF. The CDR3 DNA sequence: TGTGCCAGCTCAGAATCGACAGGGGCCGGCATTCAGTACTTC.